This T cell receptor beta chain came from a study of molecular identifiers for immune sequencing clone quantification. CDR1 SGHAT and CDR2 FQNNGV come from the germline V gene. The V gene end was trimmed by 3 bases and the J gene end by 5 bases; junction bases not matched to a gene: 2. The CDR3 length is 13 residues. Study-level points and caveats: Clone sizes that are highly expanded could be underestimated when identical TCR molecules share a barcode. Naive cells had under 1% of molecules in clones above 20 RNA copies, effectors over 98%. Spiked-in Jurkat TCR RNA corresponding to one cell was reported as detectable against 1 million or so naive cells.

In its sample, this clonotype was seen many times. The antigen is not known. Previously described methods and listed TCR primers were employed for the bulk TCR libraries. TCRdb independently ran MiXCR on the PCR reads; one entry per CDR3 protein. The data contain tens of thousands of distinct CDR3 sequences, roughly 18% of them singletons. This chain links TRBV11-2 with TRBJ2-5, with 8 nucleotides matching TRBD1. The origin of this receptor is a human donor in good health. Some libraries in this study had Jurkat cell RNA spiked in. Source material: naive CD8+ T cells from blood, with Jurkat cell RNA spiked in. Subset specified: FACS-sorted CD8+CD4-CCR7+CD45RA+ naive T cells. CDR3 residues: CASSFTGGETQYF. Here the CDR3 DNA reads TGTGCCAGCAGCTTTACAGGGGGTGAGACCCAGTACTTC.